The 32 T cell receptor beta chains presented below share a single source sample, sequenced in a study of T cells in Graves' hyperthyroidism and ophthalmopathy. Researchers took RNA transcripts and amplified the TCR beta CDR3 regions from them. A set of HTBI primers served as the primers for a first-round RT-PCR of the TCR CDR3. TCRdb processed the multiplex PCR reads anew with MiXCR; each CDR3 protein has one entry. The table records over 650,000 distinct CDR3 sequences, 45% of them present only once. The sample consisted of peripheral blood or thyroid tissue (not recorded which). Receptors were obtained from an adult man with Graves' disease, either hyperthyroidism or ophthalmopathy (not recorded which).

As concerns this clonotype: The junction departs from germline at one end; a sequencing error may be responsible. J is TRBJ2-7 and V is TRBV5-1; perhaps TRBD2 as D (5 bases). CDR3 length: 14 residues. The germline CDR1 and CDR2 sequences are SGHRS and YFSETQ. CDR3 bases: TGCGCCGGCAGCTTGGCCTCCGGGGCCTACGAGCAGTACTTC. Its protein product is CAGSLASGAYEQYF.

The V gene is TRBV7-9, the J gene TRBJ2-7, with D uncertain. V was shortened by 2 bases and J by 3 bases, with 11 bases between the two germline ends. Germline CDR1 and CDR2: SEHNR and FQNEAQ (reference sequence). This CDR3 comprises 14 residues. In DNA, the CDR3 is TGTGCCAGCAGCTTAAGGGTCAAGGGCTACGAGCAGTACTTC. Its translation is CASSLRVKGYEQYF.

This rearrangement joins TRBV2 to TRBJ2-7; 7 bases match TRBD1. Unmatched junction bases numbered 20, after V lost 7 bases and J lost 5 bases. Germline CDR1 reads SNHLY; CDR2 reads FYNNEI. CDR3 length equals 17 residues. The CDR3 nucleotides read TGTGCCAGCATCGACAGGGCAGGAAGGTCCCGTCCCCACGAGCAGTACTTC. It specifies CASIDRAGRSRPHEQYF.

The chain couples TRBV2 to TRBJ1-2; a possible D gene is TRBD1 (5 bases). This CDR3 is built from 15 residues. CDR1 is SNHLY and CDR2 is FYNNEI in the germline V gene. V lost 1 base and J 4 bases, leaving 13 bases between the germline ends. The CDR3 DNA follows: TGTGCCAGCAGTGAAGAAGGGTTGCAGGGCTATGGCTACACCTTC. Amino acid sequence: CASSEEGLQGYGYTF.

The chain uses TRBV12-3 or TRBV12-4 and TRBJ1-2, with TRBD1 matching 7 bases. After removal of 6 bases from V and 9 bases from J, the junction contained 7 bases not matched to a gene. The length of the CDR3 is 12 residues. The CDR3 DNA is TGTGCCAGCAGGACGACAGGGTCGCGCTACACCTTC. Translating gives CASRTTGSRYTF.

This chain connects TRBV25-1 to TRBJ1-2, with D possibly being TRBD1 (6 bases). The germline V gene encodes CDR1 MGHDK and CDR2 SYGVNS. The CDR3 loop spans 11 amino acids. The V gene lost 11 bases and the J gene lost 7 bases, with 14 bases spanning the gap. CDR3 residues: CAWSHRAGYTF. The CDR3 DNA reads as TGTGCCTGGAGTCACAGGGCTGGCTACACCTTC.

The chain couples TRBV29-1 to TRBJ1-1; a weak D match, TRBD1 (6 bases). The CDR3 totals 11 residues. CDR1 and CDR2 (germline): SQVTM, ANQGSEA. Trimming took 4 bases from V and 6 from J, leaving 9 bases between them. This CDR3 reads CSVVGGAEAFF. The CDR3 coding sequence is TGCAGCGTTGTAGGGGGGGCTGAAGCTTTCTTT.

Comments on this clonotype: This sequence may be a read error, since a much larger clone differs from it by one base. This is likely a read error, given that the CDR3 carries no conserved phenylalanine or tryptophan at its end. V and J are TRBV20-1 and TRBJ1-6; 7 positions match TRBD1. The CDR3 is made up of 12 amino acids. Germline V gives CDR1 DFQATT, CDR2 SNEGSKA (reference sequence). Unmatched junction bases numbered 3, after V lost 3 bases and J lost 10 bases. CDR3 protein: CSASRQGSPLHL. The DNA for the CDR3 is TGCAGTGCTAGTAGACAGGGCTCACCCCTCCACCTT.

This clonotype was seen a few times. The chain is built from TRBV25-1 and TRBJ2-7, with D perhaps matching TRBD1 or TRBD2 (5 bases each). Trimming shortened V by 2 bases and J by 5 bases, and 16 bases separated the two germline ends. Germline lookup yields CDR1 MGHDK and CDR2 SYGVNS. The CDR3 extends over 15 amino acids. The CDR3 nucleotides are TGTGCCAGCAGTGAACCCAGGGACGCCAAGGACGAGCAGTACTTC. The encoded protein is CASSEPRDAKDEQYF.

The V call is TRBV12-3 or TRBV12-4, the J call TRBJ1-1, with 10 bases aligning to TRBD1. Trimming cost V 4 bases and J 3 bases; bases outside gene matches: 5. This CDR3 spans 15 amino acids. DNA for the CDR3: TGTGCCAGCAGTTCCTCGACAGGGGGCTACACTGAAGCTTTCTTT. Amino acid sequence: CASSSSTGGYTEAFF.

This clonotype appeared a few times. The chain carries TRBV12-3 or TRBV12-4 and TRBJ1-5; D might be TRBD1 (6 bases). Trimming stripped 7 bases from V and 9 bases from J, with 19 bases between. The CDR3 loop spans 14 amino acids. In DNA form, the CDR3 reads TGTGCCAGCACCGCGGCCCCCCAGACAGGGCCCCAGCATTTT. Translated, it gives CASTAAPQTGPQHF.

In this sample, this clonotype turned up a few times. The chain links TRBV20-1 to TRBJ2-2; D unclear. The V end was cut by 2 bases, the J end by 3 bases, with 7 bases between. CDR3 size: 13 residues. Germline V lookup: CDR1 DFQATT, CDR2 SNEGSKA (reference sequence). This chain's CDR3 is CSARRWDTGELFF. The DNA of the CDR3 is TGCAGTGCTAGAAGGTGGGACACCGGGGAGCTGTTTTTT.

About this clonotype itself: An end of the junction differs from the germline gene, which may be a read error. This chain joins TRBV10-2 and TRBJ2-7; D gene ambiguous. The germline V gene encodes CDR1 WSHSY and CDR2 SAAADI. The CDR3 covers 12 residues. CDR3 nucleotide sequence: TGTGCCAGCAGGCAGTCCCTGGGCGAGCAGTACTTC. Its protein is CASRQSLGEQYF.

A remark on this clonotype: Compared with germline, one end of the junction differs, possibly owing to a read error. The J gene is TRBJ2-7, the V gene TRBV5-1; TRBD2 matches at 7 bases. The CDR3 is made up of 14 amino acids. The germline V gene has CDR1 SGHRS and CDR2 YFSETQ. CDR3 nucleotides: TGCGCCAGCAACTTGCGGCTAGCGGCGTACGAGCAGTACTTC. Amino acid sequence: CASNLRLAAYEQYF.

This clonotype was counted a few times. The genes are TRBV12-3 or TRBV12-4 and TRBJ1-2; D is ambiguous. The CDR3 length is 12 residues. V lost 11 bases, J lost 2 bases, and 12 bases lay in between. The CDR3 DNA is TGTGCCTGGAGTGCCGGGAACTATGGCTACACCTTC. Its protein is CAWSAGNYGYTF.

The V gene is TRBV16, the J gene TRBJ2-2; 7 bases are a match to TRBD1. The V and J ends lost 0 bases and 14 bases, in that order; junction bases with no gene match: 3. CDR3 length: 12 amino acids. Germline CDR1 KGHSY, CDR2 FQNENV. CDR3 protein: CASSQSGQPLFF. The CDR3 DNA is TGTGCCAGCAGCCAATCGGGACAGCCTCTGTTTTTT.

This chain connects TRBV29-1 to TRBJ2-5; 11 bases are shared with TRBD2. Trimming took 4 bases from V and 5 from J; bases not matched to a gene: 6. The CDR3 is made up of 14 amino acids. CDR1 is SQVTM and CDR2 is ANQGSEA in the germline V gene. The CDR3 DNA reads as TGCAGCGTTGGGGCTAGCGGGAGGCGCGAGACCCAGTACTTC. This codes for CSVGASGRRETQYF.

This clonotype was detected a few times. The chain joins TRBV28 to TRBJ1-2; D gene uncertain. CDR3 length equals 14 residues. V dropped 2 bases and J dropped 4 bases, with 11 bases sitting between them. The germline gives CDR1 MDHEN, CDR2 SYDVKM. The CDR3 is CASSLGEWGYGYTF. For the CDR3, the DNA is TGTGCCAGCAGTTTAGGCGAGTGGGGCTATGGCTACACCTTC.

The chain couples TRBV7-3 to TRBJ1-3; D is possibly TRBD1 (5 bases). The CDR3 extends over 15 amino acids. Trimming shortened V by 5 bases and J by 0 bases, and 11 bases separated the two germline ends. Germline-derived CDR1 and CDR2 are SGHTA and FQGTGA. The CDR3 spells CASSRGRNSGNTIYF. The CDR3 nucleotides read TGTGCCAGCAGCCGGGGACGGAACTCTGGAAACACCATATATTTT.

The gene calls are TRBV6-5 and TRBJ2-7; D uncertain. Judging by the DNA end, TRBJ2-5 fits better; the J call may be wrong. This CDR3 has 14 amino acids. CDR1 and CDR2 from the germline V gene are MNHEY and SVGAGI. CDR3 residues: CASSYSVDVKTQYF. In DNA, the CDR3 is TGTGCCAGCAGTTACTCGGTCGATGTAAAGACCCAGTACTTC.

This clonotype occurred many times. The chain joins TRBV12-3 or TRBV12-4 to TRBJ2-5, with D tentatively TRBD1 (6 bases). This CDR3 has 15 residues. The V and J ends lost 6 bases and 4 bases respectively, with 18 bases between them. The CDR3 is CASSRAQGRGETQYF. The CDR3 region has the DNA TGTGCCAGCAGCAGGGCGCAGGGGAGAGGAGAGACCCAGTACTTC.

This clonotype was counted only a few times. The chain combines TRBV2 with TRBJ1-6; TRBD1 matches 8 bases. The CDR3 length is 16 residues. The germline gives CDR1 SNHLY, CDR2 FYNNEI. Trimming at V came to 6 bases and at J to 5 bases, leaving 9 bases not matched to a gene. This CDR3 reads CASRETTGDNNSPLHF. CDR3 nucleotides: TGTGCCAGCAGGGAAACGACAGGGGACAATAATTCACCCCTCCACTTT.

This clonotype was observed at least ten times. The chain has TRBV19 and TRBJ2-5; the match to TRBD2 covers 12 bases. This CDR3 is built from 14 residues. Germline CDR1 and CDR2: LNHDA and SQIVND (reference sequence). J lost 5 bases, V lost 4 bases, and 2 bases had no gene match. The DNA for the CDR3 is TGTGCCAGTAGTACGGGACTAGCGGGCGAGACCCAGTACTTC. It codes for CASSTGLAGETQYF.

In this sample, this clonotype turned up a few times. The rearrangement links TRBV24-1 to TRBJ2-1; D not certain. This CDR3 is built from 12 residues. Germline CDR1 KGHDR, CDR2 SFDVKD. The V and J ends lost 4 bases and 6 bases respectively, with 6 bases between them. This CDR3 is CATSEGFNEQFF. The CDR3, as DNA: TGTGCCACCAGTGAGGGGTTCAATGAGCAGTTCTTC.

This clonotype was seen a handful of times. This sequence joins TRBV7-2 and TRBJ1-2; D is unresolved. Germline assignment: CDR1 SGHTA and CDR2 FQGNSA. V lost 1 base, J lost 0 bases, and 9 bases lay in between. This CDR3 is built from 15 residues. The CDR3 DNA reads TGTGCCAGCAGCTTAGGTTGGGGAGCTAACTATGGCTACACCTTC. The encoded protein is CASSLGWGANYGYTF.

In this sample, this clonotype turned up many times. The chain couples TRBV20-1 to TRBJ2-7; 8 positions agree with TRBD2. Germline CDR1 reads DFQATT; CDR2 reads SNEGSKA (reference sequence). V trimming: 3 bases; J trimming: 0 bases; junction bases outside the gene matches: 4. The CDR3 is 14 residues long. CDR3 nucleotides: TGCAGTGCTAGCCTTACTAGCGGCTCCTACGAGCAGTACTTC. Encoded protein: CSASLTSGSYEQYF.

This rearrangement joins TRBV29-1 to TRBJ2-2; a possible D gene is TRBD1 (5 bases). The CDR3 consists of 13 residues. In germline, CDR1 is SQVTM, CDR2 ANQGSEA. Trimming cost V 7 bases and J 4 bases, with 13 bases left between them. The CDR3 nucleotides are TGCAGCGGTGCTAGGGGTTCCACCGGGGAGCTGTTTTTT. Residues: CSGARGSTGELFF.

The rearrangement joins TRBV12-3 or TRBV12-4 to TRBJ2-7; 12 bases agree with TRBD2. V shed 5 bases, J shed 6 bases, and the junction held 8 bases outside the gene matches. CDR3 length: 15 amino acids. The CDR3 bases are TGTGCCAGCAGTCCGGAGACTAGCGGGAGATCCGAGCAGTACTTC. It yields the protein CASSPETSGRSEQYF.

The chain carries TRBV7-9 and TRBJ2-5; 7 bases align to TRBD1. Per germline, CDR1 SEHNR and CDR2 FQNEAQ (reference sequence). After removal of 2 bases from V and 5 bases from J, the junction contained 8 bases not matched to a gene. CDR3 length: 15 amino acids. CDR3 in amino acids: CASSLLDRVGETQYF. The CDR3, as DNA: TGTGCCAGCAGCTTATTAGACAGGGTAGGGGAGACCCAGTACTTC.

V usage is TRBV25-1 and J usage is TRBJ1-2; 9 bases are shared with TRBD1. Losses at the gene ends were 6 bases for V and 4 bases for J; bases not matched to a gene: 6. Per the germline V gene, CDR1 is MGHDK and CDR2 is SYGVNS. This CDR3 region has 14 residues. The CDR3 DNA reads as TGTGCCAGCAGCCCGGAGACAGGGGGCTATGGCTACACCTTC. It codes for CASSPETGGYGYTF.

This chain connects TRBV7-8 to TRBJ1-5; maybe TRBD1 (5 bases). Trimming removed 2 bases at V and 2 bases at J, with 10 bases between. CDR3 length: 15 amino acids. Germline V gene sequence: CDR1 SGHVS, CDR2 FQNEAQ. The CDR3 here is CASSLRDSGNQPQHF. CDR3 nucleotides: TGTGCCAGCAGCTTAAGGGACTCTGGCAATCAGCCCCAGCATTTT.

In the case of this clonotype: Just one base apart from a much larger clone, this may be a read error. This chain's CDR3 is CAISGQRPQHF. The CDR3 DNA follows: TGTGCCATCAGTGGACAGCGGCCCCAGCATTTT. The V and J genes are TRBV10-3 and TRBJ1-5, with D perhaps TRBD1 (5 bases). The CDR3 runs to 11 residues. V lost 4 bases, J lost 9 bases, and 7 bases lay in between. In germline, CDR1 is ENHRY, CDR2 SYGVKD.